The 16 T cell receptor beta chains listed next were all sequenced from one sample in a study of cytomegalovirus exposure and HLA in healthy donors. The method was immunoSEQ multiplex PCR; TCRdb's version includes in-frame clones alone and lacks a portion of them. The data contain about 300,000 clones, roughly 90% of them singletons. The sample was PBMCs. The receptors were gathered from a woman under 30 in good health and CMV-seronegative.

The genes are TRBV18 and TRBJ2-7; perhaps TRBD2 as D (6 bases). Germline CDR1 reads KGHSH; CDR2 reads LQKENI. The germline V and J ends were trimmed by 0 bases and 3 bases, with 12 bases remaining between them. The length of the CDR3 is 15 residues. CDR3 nucleotide sequence: TGTGCCAGCTCACCACCGGCTATGGGGGGCTACGAGCAGTACTTC. Its translation: CASSPPAMGGYEQYF.

This clone occurred once. V and J are TRBV28 and TRBJ2-1, with TRBD2 as a possible D gene (5 bases). V dropped 5 bases and J dropped 10 bases, with 21 bases sitting between them. The CDR3 is 15 amino acids. Germline V lookup: CDR1 MDHEN, CDR2 SYDVKM. The CDR3 DNA is TGTGCCAGCAGTCCCCGGACTTTCGTCTTCGGGGAGCAGTTCTTC. This sequence encodes CASSPRTFVFGEQFF.

The chain joins TRBV10-3 to TRBJ1-2, with 7 bases aligning to TRBD1. CDR1 and CDR2 (germline): ENHRY, SYGVKD. With V trimmed by 4 bases and J by 0 bases, 5 bases remained unmatched. This CDR3 has 15 amino acids. The CDR3 sequence: CAISVQGGPNYGYTF. CDR3 nucleotides: TGTGCCATCAGTGTGCAGGGGGGCCCTAACTATGGCTACACCTTC.

The genes are TRBV5-4 and TRBJ2-2; 9 nucleotides match TRBD2. The length of the CDR3 is 15 residues. After removal of 0 bases from V and 4 bases from J, the junction contained 1 base not matched to a gene. The germline V gene encodes CDR1 SGHNT and CDR2 YYREEE (reference sequence). CDR3 sequence: CASSLASGTTGELFF. CDR3 DNA sequence: TGTGCCAGCAGCTTGGCTAGCGGGACCACCGGGGAGCTGTTTTTT.

The CDR3 DNA sequence: TGTGCCAGCAGTGAATGGGGTGGAGGGGCGGCCCAGTACTTC. Encoded protein: CASSEWGGGAAQYF. The rearrangement uses TRBV25-1 and TRBJ2-5; D perhaps matches TRBD2 (6 bases). In germline, CDR1 is MGHDK, CDR2 SYGVNS. Trimming removed 1 base at V and 9 bases at J, with 15 bases between. The CDR3 loop spans 14 amino acids.

This chain joins TRBV5-1 and TRBJ2-1; no reliable D call. CDR3 length: 12 amino acids. V lost 2 bases and J lost 4, with 4 bases in between. CDR1 is SGHRS, CDR2 YFSETQ, per germline. The CDR3 loop is CASSLSYNEQFF. Here the CDR3 DNA reads TGCGCCAGCAGCTTATCATACAATGAGCAGTTCTTC.

The chain carries TRBV14 and TRBJ2-7; D remains unclear. The CDR3 has 13 amino acids. V shed 0 bases and J shed 6 bases, with 9 bases lying between them. Germline lookup yields CDR1 SGHDN and CDR2 FVKESK. The CDR3 sequence is CASSQDVRGEQYF. CDR3 nucleotides: TGTGCCAGCAGCCAAGACGTTCGCGGCGAGCAGTACTTC.

This chain connects TRBV27 to TRBJ2-7; no firm D call. V was pared by 6 bases and J by 4 bases, with 13 bases between. The germline V gene has CDR1 MNHEY and CDR2 SMNVEV (reference sequence). The CDR3 runs to 13 residues. The CDR3 DNA is TGTGCCAGCAGCGTCAGTTCACAATACGAGCAGTACTTC. Its protein is CASSVSSQYEQYF.

In this sample, this clone turned up a few times. The chain couples TRBV9 to TRBJ2-5; D perhaps matches TRBD2 (6 bases). The CDR3 sequence is 14 residues long. V gave up 1 base and J gave up 5 bases, with 12 bases separating them. Looked up from germline, CDR1 is SGDLS and CDR2 is YYNGEE. As DNA, the CDR3 is TGTGCCAGCAGCGTAACTAGCCCGGGGGAGACCCAGTACTTC. Translating it yields CASSVTSPGETQYF.

The chain carries TRBV28 and TRBJ1-1, with TRBD1 matching 11 bases. The CDR3 contains 16 residues. V dropped 5 bases and J dropped 1; count of bases not matched to a gene: 6. Germline CDR1 MDHEN, CDR2 SYDVKM. DNA for the CDR3: TGTGCCAGCAGTCCCCGGACAGGGGGCTGGAACACTGAAGCTTTCTTT. It encodes CASSPRTGGWNTEAFF.

The rearrangement joins TRBV4-1 to TRBJ2-3, with D perhaps TRBD2 (6 bases). Trimming took off 3 bases at V and 1 base at J, with 17 bases between the two ends. Germline V gives CDR1 MGHRA, CDR2 YSYEKL. The CDR3 extends over 17 amino acids. Written as DNA, the CDR3 is TGCGCCAGCAGCCACCCCCGGCTGGGGACTCGCACAGATACGCAGTATTTT. Translating gives CASSHPRLGTRTDTQYF.

V is TRBV5-1 and J is TRBJ2-3, with 15 bases matching TRBD2. The CDR3 runs to 20 residues. Germline V CDR1 and CDR2: SGHRS, YFSETQ. J was trimmed by 4 bases and V by 4 bases; bases with no gene match: 16. The CDR3 loop is CASSGIGLAGGPGGPDTQYF. CDR3 sequence (DNA): TGCGCCAGCAGCGGGATCGGACTAGCGGGAGGGCCGGGGGGCCCAGATACGCAGTATTTT.

The rearrangement joins TRBV28 to TRBJ2-1; D is perhaps TRBD1 (6 bases). The CDR3 contains 16 residues. In germline, CDR1 is MDHEN, CDR2 SYDVKM. V gave up 5 bases and J gave up 8 bases, with 22 bases separating them. The CDR3 region is CASSPLRGTGGDEQFF. The CDR3 DNA reads TGTGCCAGCAGTCCACTTAGGGGGACCGGCGGCGATGAGCAGTTCTTC.

The rearrangement uses TRBV19 and TRBJ2-2, with D maybe TRBD1 (6 bases). With 7 bases removed from V and 4 bases from J, the gap between germline ends came to 10 bases. CDR3 size: 13 residues. CDR1 and CDR2 from the germline V gene are LNHDA and SQIVND (reference sequence). The CDR3 is CASKQGGTGELFF. The CDR3 coding sequence is TGTGCCAGTAAACAGGGTGGCACCGGGGAGCTGTTTTTT.

The chain links TRBV28 to TRBJ2-2; D unclear. The CDR3 loop spans 13 amino acids. Trimming removed 2 bases at V and 4 bases at J, with 5 bases between. Looked up from germline, CDR1 is MDHEN and CDR2 is SYDVKM. The CDR3 is CASSLTGTGELFF. DNA of the CDR3: TGTGCCAGCAGTTTAACGGGCACCGGGGAGCTGTTTTTT.

This clone occurred once. V usage is TRBV27 and J usage is TRBJ1-1; 8 bases align to TRBD1. Trimming took 4 bases from V and 3 from J; bases not matched to a gene: 7. The CDR3 covers 15 residues. The germline V gene has CDR1 MNHEY and CDR2 SMNVEV (reference sequence). The CDR3 bases are TGTGCCAGCAGTTCCCCCGGACAGGGCCACACTGAAGCTTTCTTT. Amino acids: CASSSPGQGHTEAFF.